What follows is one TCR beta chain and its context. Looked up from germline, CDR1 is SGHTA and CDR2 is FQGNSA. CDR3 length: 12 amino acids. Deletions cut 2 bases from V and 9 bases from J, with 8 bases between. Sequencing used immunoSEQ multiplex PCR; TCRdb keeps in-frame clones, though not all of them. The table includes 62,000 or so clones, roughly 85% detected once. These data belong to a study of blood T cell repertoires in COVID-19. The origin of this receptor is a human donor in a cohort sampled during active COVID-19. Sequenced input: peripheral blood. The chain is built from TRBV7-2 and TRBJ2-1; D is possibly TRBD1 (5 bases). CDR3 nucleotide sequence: TGTGCCAGCAGCTTACAGGGTTTTGAGCAGTTCTTC. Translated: CASSLQGFEQFF. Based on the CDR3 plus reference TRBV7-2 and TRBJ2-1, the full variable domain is GAGVSQSPSNKVTEKGKDVELRCDPISGHTALYWYRQSLGQGLEFLIYFQGNSAPDKSGLPSDRFSAERTGGSVSTLTIQRTQQEDSAVYLCASSLQGFEQFFGPGTRLTVL.